This T cell receptor beta chain appears in the sequencing data of a study of Ad26.COV2.S vaccination and SARS-CoV-2 variants. Study-level background: Donor got 5x10^10 or 1x10^11 viral particles of Ad26.COV2.S. General study results and limits: Reportedly, spike-specific CD8+ and CD4+ T cell responses achieved substantial breadth once vaccination had taken place. Non-spike TCR breadth was similar in vaccine and placebo recipients.

Turning to this clone: Antigen unknown.

TCRdb's table, derived via immunoSEQ multiplex PCR, lists solely in-frame clones and lacks some. The sample shows about 680,000 clones, roughly 90% of them seen only once. The CDR3 contains 14 residues. Trimming removed 0 bases from V and 3 bases from J, with 9 bases in between. Germline V CDR1 and CDR2: MNHEY, SVGAGI. Regarding treatment: around 19 received Ad26.COV2.S at low or high dose, single or two shots; about five received placebo; per-sample allocation not given. On day 63 after the first injection, vaccine and placebo recipients gave samples. The chain combines TRBV6-5 with TRBJ2-7; D unresolved. This receptor was taken from a person between 18 and 60 years old who received the Ad26.COV2.S COVID-19 vaccine or a placebo. Source: peripheral blood, taken in a trial of Ad26.COV2.S vaccine versus placebo. Here the CDR3 DNA reads TGTGCCAGCAGTTACTCGTCAGGAGTCTACGAGCAGTACTTC. Its protein is CASSYSSGVYEQYF.